Presented here are 28 T cell receptor beta chains from one specimen sequenced in a study of radiotherapy plus CTLA-4 blockade in lung cancer. Method: immunoSEQ multiplex PCR; TCRdb's copy keeps in-frame clones and lacks some. The sample includes about 95,000 clones, 83% of them seen just once. Sequenced material: peripheral blood, taken from a patient treated with radiotherapy plus ipilimumab. Every receptor here comes from a human donor with non-small cell lung cancer who had stable disease on radiotherapy plus ipilimumab.

The chain employs TRBV7-9 and TRBJ1-1; 7 bases agree with TRBD1. This CDR3 region has 14 residues. V was clipped by 5 bases and J by 0 bases; unmatched bases: 3. Looked up from germline, CDR1 is SEHNR and CDR2 is FQNEAQ (reference sequence). The CDR3 DNA sequence: TGTGCCAGCAGCAATGACAGGGTGAACACTGAAGCTTTCTTT. It codes for CASSNDRVNTEAFF.

Comment on this clone: A read error may account for a junction end that differs from germline. Other DNA sequences in the sample encode the same CDR3. This sequence joins TRBV6-5 and TRBJ1-3; D perhaps matches TRBD1 (6 bases). In germline, CDR1 is MNHEY, CDR2 SVGAGI. The CDR3 sequence is 14 residues long. The CDR3 sequence: CASRIGGAGNTIYF. The CDR3 DNA reads TGTGCCAGCAGGATAGGGGGTGCTGGGAACACCATATATTTT.

The J gene is TRBJ2-2, the V gene TRBV30; 11 positions match TRBD2. CDR1 is GTSNPN and CDR2 is SVGIG in the germline V gene (reference sequence). There are 17 residues in the CDR3. With V trimmed by 3 bases and J by 3 bases, 9 bases remained unmatched. CDR3 amino acids: CAWRPGGTSGYTGELFF. CDR3 in DNA: TGTGCCTGGAGGCCTGGGGGGACTAGCGGTTACACCGGGGAGCTGTTTTTT. Supplemented by reference TRBV30 and TRBJ2-2, the full variable domain reads SQTIHQWPATLVQPVGSPLSLECTVEGTSNPNLYWYRQAAGRGLQLLFYSVGIGQISSEVPQNLSASRPQDRQFILSSKKLLLSDSGFYLCAWRPGGTSGYTGELFFGEGSRLTVL.

This chain joins TRBV5-1 and TRBJ1-2, with D possibly TRBD1 on 5 matching bases. The V end lost 4 bases, the J end lost 2 bases, and 15 bases lay between the germline ends. CDR1 SGHRS and CDR2 YFSETQ come from the germline V gene. The CDR3 runs 15 residues. As DNA, the CDR3 is TGCGCCAGCAGCCTGTCGACAGAAACCAACTATGGCTACACCTTC. Amino acid sequence: CASSLSTETNYGYTF.

CDR3 sequence (DNA): TGTGCCAGCAGTTATGGGGGGGAGCCCCAGCATTTT. Translated, it gives CASSYGGEPQHF. The chain is built from TRBV6-6 and TRBJ1-5; D possibly corresponds to TRBD1 (5 bases). The CDR3 sequence is 12 residues long. Trimming removed 3 bases at V and 8 bases at J, with 8 bases between. The germline V gene has CDR1 MNHNY and CDR2 SVGAGI (reference sequence).

The V and J genes are TRBV28 and TRBJ2-2; unclear D gene. This CDR3 is built from 12 residues. V lost 6 bases, J lost 7 bases, and 9 bases lay in between. The germline CDR1 and CDR2 sequences are MDHEN and SYDVKM. The CDR3: CASRESGGELFF. The CDR3 DNA sequence: TGTGCCAGCAGAGAGAGTGGCGGGGAGCTGTTTTTT.

In nucleotides, the CDR3 is TGTGCCAGCTCACCGTACCAAGAGACCCAGTACTTC. This gives the protein CASSPYQETQYF. The chain recombines TRBV18 with TRBJ2-5; no definite D call. The germline V and J ends were trimmed by 3 bases and 0 bases, with 2 bases remaining between them. Per the germline V gene, CDR1 is KGHSH and CDR2 is LQKENI. The CDR3 totals 12 residues. The variable domain in full, with the rest retrieved from reference TRBV18 and TRBJ2-5, is NAGVMQNPRHLVRRRGQEARLRCSPMKGHSHVYWYRQLPEEGLKFMVYLQKENIIDESGMPKERFSAEFPKEGPSILRIQQVVRGDSAAYFCASSPYQETQYFGPGTRLLVL.

This clone was seen a handful of times. The chain uses TRBV30 and TRBJ2-1; 11 bases are shared with TRBD2. The CDR3 totals 15 residues. Germline V gene sequence: CDR1 GTSNPN, CDR2 SVGIG (reference sequence). The trim removed 6 bases at V and 4 bases at J, leaving 8 bases unmatched. CDR3 in amino acids: CACSGGTSGYNEQFF. CDR3 in DNA: TGTGCCTGCTCGGGCGGGACTAGCGGATACAATGAGCAGTTCTTC.

V and J are TRBV29-1 and TRBJ1-1; tentative D call: TRBD1 (5 bases). V lost 4 bases to trimming and J lost 1 base, with 16 bases between them. CDR1 SQVTM and CDR2 ANQGSEA come from the germline V gene. The CDR3 is 15 amino acids. The CDR3 DNA reads TGCAGCGTTGCGGGGGTTGTCAGTGAGAACACTGAAGCTTTCTTT. Translated, it gives CSVAGVVSENTEAFF.

This clone appeared a few times. The chain has TRBV10-2 and TRBJ2-7; D is undetermined. Per germline, CDR1 WSHSY and CDR2 SAAADI. The V end was cut by 6 bases, the J end by 1 base, with 4 bases between. The CDR3 covers 11 residues. The CDR3 protein is CASSRSYEQYF. The CDR3 nucleotides read TGCGCCAGCAGCCGATCCTACGAGCAGTACTTC.

The chain links TRBV5-8 to TRBJ2-7; tentative D call: TRBD1 (5 bases). The V end was cut by 4 bases, the J end by 7 bases, with 15 bases between. The CDR3 is 13 amino acids. Germline CDR1 is SGHTS and CDR2 is YDEGEE. CDR3 DNA sequence: TGTGCCAGCAGCCCCCCAGGGCGGTGGGAGCAGTACTTC. Translation: CASSPPGRWEQYF.

The rearrangement joins TRBV30 to TRBJ1-4; D not resolved. The V end was cut by 1 base, the J end by 4 bases, with 7 bases between. The CDR3 runs 13 residues. CDR1 and CDR2 (germline): GTSNPN, SVGIG (reference sequence). The CDR3 nucleotides are TGTGCCTGGAGTGCGCAGCTTAATGAAAAACTGTTTTTT. Translating it yields CAWSAQLNEKLFF.

This chain links TRBV27 with TRBJ1-2; 10 positions agree with TRBD1. The CDR3 contains 17 residues. Trimming removed 5 bases from V and 7 bases from J; junction bases left unmatched: 16. Germline CDR1 MNHEY, CDR2 SMNVEV (reference sequence). The chain's CDR3 is CASSPWALRTGGFGYTF. In DNA, the CDR3 is TGTGCCAGCAGTCCTTGGGCCCTTCGGACAGGGGGTTTTGGCTACACCTTC.

This clone was found once. This rearrangement joins TRBV9 to TRBJ2-7; 7 nucleotides agree with TRBD2. Germline CDR1 and CDR2: SGDLS and YYNGEE. The CDR3 covers 15 residues. The trim removed 3 bases at V and 5 bases at J, leaving 11 bases unmatched. The CDR3 nucleotides read TGTGCCAGCAGCGCTTCGACTAGCCGAGCAGACGAGCAGTACTTC. It specifies CASSASTSRADEQYF.

V and J are TRBV19 and TRBJ1-1; D is unclear. The V gene's germline CDR1 is LNHDA and CDR2 SQIVND (reference sequence). The CDR3 loop spans 14 amino acids. The V gene lost 7 bases and the J gene lost 5 bases, with 17 bases spanning the gap. CDR3 residues: CASNLGGSPTEAFF. DNA for the CDR3: TGTGCCAGTAATCTCGGTGGGTCCCCAACTGAAGCTTTCTTT.

V is TRBV25-1 and J is TRBJ1-1; 8 nucleotides match TRBD1. Germline-derived CDR1 and CDR2 are MGHDK and SYGVNS. The V segment lost 5 bases and the J segment 10 bases; nucleotides outside the gene matches: 3. The CDR3 is made up of 11 amino acids. The CDR3 coding sequence is TGTGCCAGCAGTAGGACAGGGAGAGCTTTCTTT. It encodes CASSRTGRAFF.

The chain couples TRBV11-2 to TRBJ1-1; 7 bases align to TRBD1. The CDR3 length is 18 residues. V lost 2 bases, J lost 1 base, and 13 bases stayed unmatched. CDR1 is SGHAT and CDR2 is FQNNGV in the germline V gene. CDR3 sequence reads: CASSLPVPPGQQNTEAFF. The CDR3 DNA is TGTGCCAGCAGCTTACCCGTTCCACCGGGACAGCAGAACACTGAAGCTTTCTTT.

This chain connects TRBV11-3 to TRBJ1-2; 7 bases agree with TRBD1. Germline CDR1 is SGHNT and CDR2 is YENEEA. The CDR3 extends over 15 amino acids. V shed 2 bases and J 7 bases; nucleotides not matched to a gene: 10. For the CDR3, the DNA is TGTGCCAGCAGCTTACCCCAGGACAGGCTATCTGGCTACACCTTC. Protein sequence: CASSLPQDRLSGYTF.

The CDR3 protein is CAWSTGGGSYYEQYF. CDR3 DNA sequence: TGTGCCTGGAGTACGGGCGGAGGAAGCTACTACGAGCAGTACTTC. J is TRBJ2-7 and V is TRBV30; maybe TRBD2 (5 bases). Germline CDR1 is GTSNPN and CDR2 is SVGIG (reference sequence). V was cut by 2 bases and J by 3 bases, with 17 bases left in between. There are 15 residues in the CDR3.

The CDR3 nucleotides are TGTGCCACCAGCACCGGACAGGGGCTCAATCAGCCCCAGCATTTT. Translation gives CATSTGQGLNQPQHF. The chain recombines TRBV15 with TRBJ1-5; 9 nucleotides align to TRBD1. This CDR3 is built from 15 residues. Germline-derived CDR1 and CDR2 are LNHNV and YYDKDF (reference sequence). V trimming: 4 bases; J trimming: 3 bases; junction bases outside the gene matches: 4.

This chain joins TRBV21-1 and TRBJ2-1; whether TRBD2, the table's D call, matches the DNA was not checked. TRBV21-1 is reported as a pseudogene. The CDR3 covers 16 residues. The DNA for the CDR3 is TGTGCCAGCAGCAGGTTAGGACTGACTGCCTACAATGAGCAGTTCTTC. It specifies CASSRLGLTAYNEQFF.

The chain carries TRBV30 and TRBJ1-6; 9 bases agree with TRBD1. CDR3 length: 14 residues. V shed 4 bases, J shed 7 bases, and the junction held 5 bases outside the gene matches. Germline CDR1 and CDR2: GTSNPN and SVGIG (reference sequence). The CDR3: CAWNRDRANSPLHF. The CDR3 DNA is TGTGCCTGGAATCGGGACAGGGCGAATTCACCCCTCCACTTT.

V and J are TRBV6-5 and TRBJ2-3; D unresolved. This CDR3 spans 15 amino acids. Trimming took off 0 bases at V and 5 bases at J, with 12 bases between the two ends. Germline assignment: CDR1 MNHEY and CDR2 SVGAGI. DNA of the CDR3: TGTGCCAGCAGTTACTCGAGTGTCTCACGAGATACGCAGTATTTT. This encodes CASSYSSVSRDTQYF.

In this sample, this clone turned up a few times. This chain connects TRBV28 to TRBJ2-1; 10 bases are shared with TRBD2. V shed 2 bases and J 5 bases; nucleotides not matched to a gene: 6. Germline CDR1 and CDR2: MDHEN and SYDVKM. CDR3 length equals 16 residues. The CDR3, as DNA: TGTGCCAGCAGTTTAACCGGGACTAGCGTTAACAATGAGCAGTTCTTC. Translating it yields CASSLTGTSVNNEQFF.

This sequence joins TRBV7-2 and TRBJ2-2, with D unclear. This CDR3 is built from 16 residues. Germline lookup yields CDR1 SGHTA and CDR2 FQGNSA. V gave up 1 base and J gave up 4 bases, with 13 bases separating them. The CDR3 coding sequence is TGTGCCAGCAGCTTAGGAGGTAACTTTGGCACCGGGGAGCTGTTTTTT. This translates into CASSLGGNFGTGELFF.

The CDR3 is CASSEIWTDDGTGRNTIYF. CDR3 nucleotides: TGTGCCAGCAGTGAAATTTGGACCGACGATGGGACAGGGAGAAACACCATATATTTT. The chain joins TRBV2 to TRBJ1-3; 9 nucleotides match TRBD1. Germline V lookup: CDR1 SNHLY, CDR2 FYNNEI. Trimming cost V 2 bases and J 5 bases; bases outside gene matches: 16. The CDR3 sequence is 19 residues long.

In nucleotides, the CDR3 is TGTGCCAGCAGTCCCCGGCAGGCCCCCTATGGCTACACCTTC. Its translation is CASSPRQAPYGYTF. The V gene is TRBV28, the J gene TRBJ1-2; D is uncertain. The germline V gene has CDR1 MDHEN and CDR2 SYDVKM. This CDR3 region has 14 residues. V shed 5 bases and J shed 4 bases, with 14 bases lying between them.

V gene TRBV2 combines with J gene TRBJ1-6; possibly TRBD1 for D (6 bases). Trimming took 4 bases from V and 14 from J, leaving 15 bases between them. The CDR3 spans 13 residues. Germline V gives CDR1 SNHLY, CDR2 FYNNEI. The CDR3 region is CASSAARGFSLHF. The CDR3 coding sequence is TGTGCCAGCAGTGCGGCCAGGGGATTTTCCCTCCACTTT. The full variable domain, completed using reference TRBV2 and TRBJ1-6, is EPEVTQTPSHQVTQMGQEVILRCVPISNHLYFYWYRQILGQKVEFLVSFYNNEISEKSEIFDDQFSVERPDGSNFTLKIRSTKLEDSAMYFCASSAARGFSLHFGNGTRLTVT.